This is a list of T cell receptor beta chains from one sample in a study of chemoradiotherapy in HPV16-positive cancers. Using immunoSEQ multiplex PCR, the repertoire was profiled, and TCRdb retains in-frame clones only, with some absent. The sample has about 16,000 clones, roughly 70% seen once. The sample here was tumor tissue, taken from a patient who underwent chemoradiotherapy. These receptors came from a human donor with HPV-associated anogenital cancer. The CDR3 runs from the conserved cysteine through the conserved F or W. D genes are given only for firm matches. Clone size, where shown, is once, few, many, or a class for clones that have expanded.

-	-	TRBV6-1	TRBJ1-4	TGTGCCAGCAGTAGGGGCGGGATTAATGAAAAACTGTTTTTT	CASSRGGINEKLFF
few	-	TRBV2	TRBJ2-3	TGTGCCAGCAGTGAAGCTAGATTCACGCAGTATTTT	CASSEARFTQYF
-	TRBD2	TRBV5-4	TRBJ2-3	TGTGCCAGCAGCCCCGGCTCTACTAGCGGGGGGATCACAGATACGCAGTATTTT	CASSPGSTSGGITDTQYF
-	-	TRBV7-3	TRBJ2-2	TGTGCCAGCAGCTCCGGACTAAACACCGGGGAGCTGTTTTTT	CASSSGLNTGELFF
-	TRBD1	TRBV11-2	TRBJ2-7	TGTGCCAGCAGCCCCCAGGGGGCTATAGGCGAGCAGTACTTC	CASSPQGAIGEQYF
-	-	TRBV5-6	TRBJ1-3	TGTGCCAGCGGCTACAGGGCTGGAAACACCATATATTTT	CASGYRAGNTIYF
-	TRBD1	TRBV29-1	TRBJ1-4	TGCAGCGTAGTATCGACAGGGGGACGGGAAAAACTGTTTTTT	CSVVSTGGREKLFF
few	TRBD1	TRBV5-1	TRBJ1-4	TGCGCCAGCAGCCCCGGACAGGGGACGGGTGAAAAACTGTTTTTT	CASSPGQGTGEKLFF
-	-	TRBV6-5	TRBJ2-2	TGTGCCAGTGGGGACCTGAACACCGGGGAGCTGTTTTTT	CASGDLNTGELFF
-	-	TRBV7-9	TRBJ2-3	TGTGCCAGCAGCGTTCAGAGACAGCCTTCAGATACGCAGTATTTT	CASSVQRQPSDTQYF
-	-	TRBV25-1	TRBJ2-3	TGTGCCAGCAGTGAAGGTATCGGTTTTCTTGACACAGATACGCAGTATTTT	CASSEGIGFLDTDTQYF
few	TRBD2	TRBV7-3	TRBJ2-5	TGTGCCAGCAGCTTAAGGGGGGGGACGGGGACCCAGTACTTC	CASSLRGGTGTQYF
-	-	TRBV6-6	TRBJ2-7	TGTGCCAGCTCGATAGGAAGGGGCGGGTACGAGCAGTACTTC	CASSIGRGGYEQYF
few	-	TRBV1	TRBJ1-2	TGCACCAGCAGCCATCTTGGGAGGAATGGCTACACCTTC	CTSSHLGRNGYTF
-	-	TRBV7-8	TRBJ1-5	TGTGCCAGCAGCTGGGGCCCGAGCAATCAGCCCCAGCATTTT	CASSWGPSNQPQHF
-	TRBD2	TRBV6-1	TRBJ2-5	TGTGCCAGCAGTTCCTGGTCGGGAGGAGAGACCCAGTACTTC	CASSSWSGGETQYF
-	-	TRBV7-9	TRBJ1-3	TGTGCCAGCAGCAGCCTAGGTCTGGCGAGGACCATATATTTT	CASSSLGLARTIYF
-	TRBD1	TRBV5-4	TRBJ1-5	TGTGCCAGCAGCTTGGGGGGGACAGGGGGTCAGCCCCAGCATTTT	CASSLGGTGGQPQHF
-	-	TRBV11-2	TRBJ2-1	TGTGCCAGCAGCCCCCTTACAGGGAATGAGCAGTTCTTC	CASSPLTGNEQFF
-	-	TRBV5-5	TRBJ2-7	TGTGCCAGCAGCTGGGGACGGTCCTACGAGCAGTACTTC	CASSWGRSYEQYF
-	-	TRBV19	TRBJ2-1	TGTGCCAGTAGTATAGGTCCTCTTGAACACAATGAGCAGTTCTTC	CASSIGPLEHNEQFF
-	-	TRBV6-1	TRBJ1-1	TGTGCCAGCAGTGGCGGATACGAGAACACTGAAGCTTTCTTT	CASSGGYENTEAFF
large	-	TRBV7-7	TRBJ2-5	TGTGCTAGCAGCTTAGCAGGCGTCCAAGAGACCCAGTACTTC	CASSLAGVQETQYF
medium-sized	TRBD1	TRBV5-1	TRBJ2-6	TGCGCCAGCAGCTCAACAGGGGGTCCTGGGGCCAACGTCCTGACTTTC	CASSSTGGPGANVLTF
few	-	TRBV27	TRBJ2-1	TGTGCCAGCAGTTTTGGAGGGGGACCCTCCTACAATGAGCAGTTCTTC	CASSFGGGPSYNEQFF
medium-sized	-	TRBV7-9	TRBJ2-2	TGTGCCAGCAGCTTAGACTCTAGCCATAACACCGGGGAGCTGTTTTTT	CASSLDSSHNTGELFF
few	-	TRBV5-1	TRBJ2-5	TGCGCCAGCAGCTTGGCTGGCAGAGAAGAGACCCAGTACTTC	CASSLAGREETQYF
-	-	TRBV6-6	TRBJ1-5	TGTGCCTCAATGGGGGGTCAGCATCAGCCCCAGCATTTT	CASMGGQHQPQHF
-	-	TRBV2	TRBJ1-1	TGTGCCAGCAGTAGGTTAGTCCGCGGGGCTTTCTTT	CASSRLVRGAFF
-	TRBD2	TRBV18	TRBJ2-1	TGTGCCAGCTCACCACCCCGGACTAGCGGGAGATCAGACGAGCAGTTCTTC	CASSPPRTSGRSDEQFF
-	-	TRBV28	TRBJ1-1	TGTGCCAGCAGTCCCCTGGGATGGAAGAACACTGAAGCTTTCTTT	CASSPLGWKNTEAFF
-	TRBD2	TRBV13	TRBJ2-3	TGTGCCAGCAGCTACCGACTAGCGAAAATCACAGATACGCAGTATTTT	CASSYRLAKITDTQYF
-	-	TRBV7-3	TRBJ2-3	TGTGCCAGCAGCTTAGGTTTTGGCACAGATACGCAGTATTTT	CASSLGFGTDTQYF
-	-	TRBV29-1	TRBJ2-7	TGCAGCGTTCTATCTAGCGGACAGGGAGAGAACTACGAGCAGTACTTC	CSVLSSGQGENYEQYF
-	-	TRBV7-3	TRBJ1-2	TGTGCCAGCAGCCAGGCAGTTTATAATGGCTACACCTTC	CASSQAVYNGYTF
-	-	TRBV28	TRBJ2-3	TGTGCCAGCAGTTTTACAGGGTTTACGACAGATACGCAGTATTTT	CASSFTGFTTDTQYF
few	-	TRBV20-1	TRBJ2-7	TGCAGTGCTAGCTTCCCTACAGGGCAGTACTTC	CSASFPTGQYF
medium-sized	-	TRBV5-3	TRBJ1-5	TGTGCCAGAAGCTTGAAGAGGCTGCCTAGCAATCAGCCCCAGCATTTT	CARSLKRLPSNQPQHF
-	TRBD1	TRBV15	TRBJ1-5	TGTGCCACCAGCTCAACAGACAGGGGTTTTCGCAATCAGCCCCAGCATTTT	CATSSTDRGFRNQPQHF
-	-	TRBV6-1	TRBJ2-5	TGTGCCAGCAGTGAGGACATTCACCAAGAGACCCAGTACTTC	CASSEDIHQETQYF
-	-	TRBV28	TRBJ2-2	TGTGCCAGCAGTGGGGGGGCCGTGAACACCGGGGAGCTGTTTTTT	CASSGGAVNTGELFF
-	TRBD1	TRBV6-5	TRBJ1-4	TGTGCCAGCAGTCCTGGGACAGGGGGGAGTGAAAAACTGTTTTTT	CASSPGTGGSEKLFF
-	-	TRBV11-2	TRBJ1-1	TGTGCCAGCCGACTCACGGGGGGAGGGAACACTGAAGCTTTCTTT	CASRLTGGGNTEAFF
-	TRBD1	TRBV6-6	TRBJ1-1	TGTGCCAGCAGTTCCGAACAGGGGCAGTGGTACACTGAAGCTTTCTTT	CASSSEQGQWYTEAFF
-	TRBD2	TRBV7-6	TRBJ2-5	TGTGCCAGCGCACGCGGGAGACAAGAGACCCAGTACTTC	CASARGRQETQYF
-	TRBD2	TRBV2	TRBJ2-1	TGTGCCACCCTACCCCCTAGCGGGAGGGCCGGATCCTACAATGAGCAGTTCTTC	CATLPPSGRAGSYNEQFF
few	-	TRBV7-9	TRBJ2-7	TGTGCCAGCAGCCTACAGGGTTACGAGCAGTACTTC	CASSLQGYEQYF
-	TRBD1	TRBV28	TRBJ1-5	TGTGCCAGCAGTTTGAGGAGGGCAGGGGGTGGTTCGAGCAATCAGCCCCAGCATTTT	CASSLRRAGGGSSNQPQHF
-	-	TRBV10-3	TRBJ2-3	TGTGCCTGCCGGGGGGCAGCTTCTTCTGCAGATACGCAGTATTTT	CACRGAASSADTQYF
few	-	TRBV28	TRBJ1-3	TGTGCCAGCAAGGGGAGTGGAAACACCATATATTTT	CASKGSGNTIYF
few	TRBD2	TRBV15	TRBJ2-2	TGTGCCACCAGCAGAGATCGGGCTAGCGGGGGCACCGGGGAGCTGTTTTTT	CATSRDRASGGTGELFF
-	TRBD1	TRBV11-2	TRBJ2-1	TGTGCCAGCAGCTTGGACAGGGACACCTACAATGAGCAGTTCTTC	CASSLDRDTYNEQFF
medium-sized	TRBD1	TRBV6-5	TRBJ1-2	TGTGCCAGCAGTTACTTTACAGGGGGCTATGGCTACACCTTC	CASSYFTGGYGYTF